Sequencing of this TCR beta chain was carried out in a study of OX40 agonist ivuxolimab in advanced cancers. The CDR3 has 11 amino acids. Germline values: CDR1 SGHVS, CDR2 FQNEAQ. Trimming pared 4 bases from V and 3 bases from J, leaving 3 bases between. Clones were read by immunoSEQ multiplex PCR, and TCRdb kept only the in-frame ones, dropping some. The repertoire consists of over 50,000 clones, with approximately 91% occurring once and the leading ten covering about 5.5%. The material was CD4+ or CD8+ T cells sorted from blood, obtained in a trial of the OX40 agonist ivuxolimab. This clonotype was sampled from an adult with an advanced solid tumor such as melanoma, head and neck, liver or kidney cancer. V is TRBV7-8 and J is TRBJ1-2; D call uncertain. The CDR3 reads CASSSDYGYTF. CDR3 DNA sequence: TGTGCCAGCAGCTCGGACTATGGCTACACCTTC.